The table lists the clone carrying this T cell receptor beta chain with many counts. What it binds is unknown. Trimming left V 1 base short and J 4 bases short, with 13 bases between. The CDR3 consists of 15 residues. The germline V gene has CDR1 PRHDT and CDR2 FYEKMQ (reference sequence). This sample is drawn from a study of T cells in Graves' hyperthyroidism and ophthalmopathy. Study-wide findings and caveats: Blood also held most thyroid clonotypes expanded beyond 0.001.

No ophthalmopathy progression within 18 months constituted stable Graves' hyperthyroidism. Participants, patients aged 18 to 65, had newly diagnosed hyperthyroidism with a duration under 2 months. Amplified TCR beta CDR3 regions derived from RNA transcripts. HTBI primers drove first-round RT-PCR of the TCR CDR3. TCRdb re-called the multiplex PCR reads with MiXCR, one entry per CDR3 protein. Found here are approximately 330,000 distinct CDR3 sequences, over 20% of them singletons; the top ten hold about 50%. This chain uses TRBV13 with TRBJ1-2, with TRBD1 as a possible D gene (6 bases). Sequencing input: blood. This clonotype originated in a woman in her forties or fifties with Graves' hyperthyroidism. Written as DNA, the CDR3 is TGTGCCAGCAGCTTAGTGGCAGGGGAGACCTATGGCTACACCTTC. Residues: CASSLVAGETYGYTF.